Listed below are T cell receptor beta chains from one sample, sequenced in a study of radiotherapy plus CTLA-4 blockade in lung cancer. Produced via immunoSEQ multiplex PCR; TCRdb's table is partial and in-frame only. The sample consists of 120,000 or so clones, over 80% of them appearing once. Source: peripheral blood, taken from a patient treated with radiotherapy plus ipilimumab. The source of these receptors is a human donor with non-small cell lung cancer that progressed on radiotherapy plus ipilimumab. CDR3s include the opening cysteine and the closing phenylalanine or tryptophan. D genes are given only for firm matches. A row's size may be missing; if present it is once, few, many or a size class.

cdr3_aa: CASSLRLMLRTGRNTEAFF
cdr3_nt: TGTGCCAGCAGCTTAAGGTTGATGCTGCGGACAGGGAGGAACACTGAAGCTTTCTTT
j_call: TRBJ1-1
v_call: TRBV7-9
clone_size: few
d_call: TRBD1

cdr3_aa: CASSKTGSDTEAFF
cdr3_nt: TGTGCCAGCAGCAAAACAGGGTCGGACACTGAAGCTTTCTTT
j_call: TRBJ1-1
v_call: TRBV11-3
clone_size: -
d_call: -

cdr3_aa: CASSDGFDTQYF
cdr3_nt: TGTGCCAGCAGTGATGGATTTGATACGCAGTATTTT
j_call: TRBJ2-3
v_call: TRBV2
clone_size: -
d_call: -

cdr3_aa: CTSFQSRTGAGGYTF
cdr3_nt: TGCACCAGCTTCCAAAGCCGGACAGGGGCCGGTGGCTACACCTTC
j_call: TRBJ1-2
v_call: TRBV1
clone_size: -
d_call: -

cdr3_aa: CASSFGAWMNTEAFF
cdr3_nt: TGTGCCAGCAGCTTTGGGGCCTGGATGAACACTGAAGCTTTCTTT
j_call: TRBJ1-1
v_call: TRBV7-9
clone_size: -
d_call: -

cdr3_aa: CASSLSSTPYEQYF
cdr3_nt: TGTGCCAGCAGTTTATCAAGCACACCCTACGAGCAGTACTTC
j_call: TRBJ2-7
v_call: TRBV27
clone_size: -
d_call: -

cdr3_aa: CSAGLAALGEQFF
cdr3_nt: TGCAGCGCCGGACTAGCAGCCTTGGGGGAGCAGTTCTTC
j_call: TRBJ2-1
v_call: TRBV29-1
clone_size: once
d_call: TRBD2

cdr3_aa: CSAEGSGNTEAFF
cdr3_nt: TGCAGCGCCGAAGGTAGTGGGAACACTGAAGCTTTCTTT
j_call: TRBJ1-1
v_call: TRBV29-1
clone_size: once
d_call: -

cdr3_aa: CASSQDLDRADEQYF
cdr3_nt: TGTGCCAGCAGCCAAGATTTGGACAGGGCGGACGAGCAGTACTTC
j_call: TRBJ2-7
v_call: TRBV14
clone_size: -
d_call: TRBD1

cdr3_aa: CASSETGVHSNQPQHF
cdr3_nt: TGTGCCAGCAGTGAAACAGGGGTACATAGCAATCAGCCCCAGCATTTT
j_call: TRBJ1-5
v_call: TRBV6-1
clone_size: -
d_call: TRBD1

cdr3_aa: CASRQTRTSGPKETQYF
cdr3_nt: TGTGCCAGTAGACAAACCCGGACTAGCGGCCCCAAAGAGACCCAGTACTTC
j_call: TRBJ2-5
v_call: TRBV19
clone_size: -
d_call: TRBD2

cdr3_aa: CASSQAFAGQGYEQYF
cdr3_nt: TGCGCCAGCAGCCAAGCTTTTGCCGGGCAGGGTTACGAGCAGTACTTC
j_call: TRBJ2-7
v_call: TRBV4-1
clone_size: -
d_call: -

cdr3_aa: CASSQDGQPAGELFF
cdr3_nt: TGTGCCAGCAGCCAAGACGGCCAGCCCGCCGGGGAGCTGTTTTTT
j_call: TRBJ2-2
v_call: TRBV4-2
clone_size: -
d_call: -

cdr3_aa: CASGGGGYNEQFF
cdr3_nt: TGCGCCAGCGGGGGAGGGGGTTACAATGAGCAGTTCTTC
j_call: TRBJ2-1
v_call: TRBV4-1
clone_size: few
d_call: -

cdr3_aa: CASSVDPVSGRGYTF
cdr3_nt: TGTGCCAGCAGCGTAGACCCGGTTTCGGGGCGAGGCTACACCTTC
j_call: TRBJ1-2
v_call: TRBV9
clone_size: -
d_call: -

cdr3_aa: CASSFLVAGALGLNEQFF
cdr3_nt: TGTGCCAGCAGCTTCTTGGTAGCGGGAGCCTTAGGACTCAATGAGCAGTTCTTC
j_call: TRBJ2-1
v_call: TRBV5-5
clone_size: few
d_call: TRBD2

cdr3_aa: CASSQRRGDYGYTF
cdr3_nt: TGTGCCAGCTCCCAGCGGAGGGGAGACTATGGCTACACCTTC
j_call: TRBJ1-2
v_call: TRBV18
clone_size: -
d_call: -

cdr3_aa: CSVRQGGGPNYGYTF
cdr3_nt: TGCAGCGTCCGACAGGGAGGGGGACCCAACTATGGCTACACCTTC
j_call: TRBJ1-2
v_call: TRBV29-1
clone_size: -
d_call: TRBD1

cdr3_aa: CAISGGHANEKLFF
cdr3_nt: TGTGCCATCAGTGGAGGACACGCTAATGAAAAACTGTTTTTT
j_call: TRBJ1-4
v_call: TRBV10-3
clone_size: -
d_call: -

cdr3_aa: CASSPPGTSGIRGNEQFF
cdr3_nt: TGTGCCAGCAGCCCACCCGGGACTAGCGGGATTCGGGGGAATGAGCAGTTCTTC
j_call: TRBJ2-1
v_call: TRBV7-9
clone_size: -
d_call: TRBD2

cdr3_aa: CASSSRQGVYGYTF
cdr3_nt: TGCGCCAGCAGCTCTCGACAGGGTGTTTATGGCTACACCTTC
j_call: TRBJ1-2
v_call: TRBV5-1
clone_size: -
d_call: TRBD1

cdr3_aa: CASSTDRAQPQHF
cdr3_nt: TGTGCCAGCAGCACAGACAGGGCTCAGCCCCAGCATTTT
j_call: TRBJ1-5
v_call: TRBV11-2
clone_size: -
d_call: TRBD1

cdr3_aa: CASSDGLGARQGYTF
cdr3_nt: TGTGCCAGCAGTGACGGGCTGGGGGCGCGTCAGGGCTACACCTTC
j_call: TRBJ1-2
v_call: TRBV6-1
clone_size: -
d_call: -

cdr3_aa: CATSDTQYF
cdr3_nt: TGTGCCACTTCAGATACGCAGTATTTT
j_call: TRBJ2-3
v_call: TRBV6-1
clone_size: -
d_call: -

cdr3_aa: CASSPGLAGPRDTQYF
cdr3_nt: TGTGCCAGCAGCCCCGGACTAGCGGGACCTCGAGATACGCAGTATTTT
j_call: TRBJ2-3
v_call: TRBV4-2
clone_size: -
d_call: TRBD2

cdr3_aa: CASSWGVEQFF
cdr3_nt: TGCGCCAGCTCCTGGGGGGTTGAGCAGTTCTTC
j_call: TRBJ2-1
v_call: TRBV5-1
clone_size: -
d_call: -

cdr3_aa: CASRRTGTYEQYF
cdr3_nt: TGTGCCAGTCGCAGGACAGGGACCTACGAGCAGTACTTC
j_call: TRBJ2-7
v_call: TRBV19
clone_size: -
d_call: TRBD1

cdr3_aa: CASSYSNRDGYYNEQFF
cdr3_nt: TGTGCCAGCAGCTATTCTAACAGGGATGGGTACTACAATGAGCAGTTCTTC
j_call: TRBJ2-1
v_call: TRBV13
clone_size: -
d_call: -

cdr3_aa: CAWSFGPSGRAPDTQYF
cdr3_nt: TGTGCCTGGAGTTTTGGTCCTAGCGGGAGGGCCCCGGATACGCAGTATTTT
j_call: TRBJ2-3
v_call: TRBV30
clone_size: -
d_call: TRBD2

cdr3_aa: CASSLETQYF
cdr3_nt: TGTGCCAGCAGCTTAGAGACCCAGTACTTC
j_call: TRBJ2-5
v_call: TRBV7-9
clone_size: -
d_call: -

cdr3_aa: CATSRDSSTGELFF
cdr3_nt: TGTGCCACCAGCAGAGATTCGAGTACCGGGGAGCTGTTTTTT
j_call: TRBJ2-2
v_call: TRBV15
clone_size: -
d_call: -

cdr3_aa: CASSLSGGNEQFF
cdr3_nt: TGTGCCAGCAGCTTAAGCGGGGGGAATGAGCAGTTCTTC
j_call: TRBJ2-1
v_call: TRBV7-9
clone_size: -
d_call: TRBD2

cdr3_aa: CASSPQAGANVLTF
cdr3_nt: TGCGCCAGCAGCCCCCAAGCTGGGGCCAACGTCCTGACTTTC
j_call: TRBJ2-6
v_call: TRBV5-1
clone_size: -
d_call: -